The 32 T cell receptor beta chains below all came from one sample that was sequenced in a study of technical replicates of blood from several donors. The protocol was immunoSEQ multiplex PCR, while the TCRdb copy is restricted to in-frame clones and leaves out a portion. The repertoire holds tens of thousands of clones, with over 85% as singletons. The source material was PBMCs. The receptors shown here come from a human donor in good health. Some clones in this sample may be carry-over from other donors' samples.

V and J are TRBV6-5 and TRBJ2-3; TRBD1 matches 10 bases. This CDR3 region has 15 residues. The germline gives CDR1 MNHEY, CDR2 SVGAGI. With 5 bases clipped from V and 7 bases from J, the junction kept 9 bases outside the gene matches. In DNA, the CDR3 is TGTGCCAGCAGTCCCCGGGACAGGGGTTGGAATACGCAGTATTTT. Protein product: CASSPRDRGWNTQYF.

Only one count was recorded for this clone. The rearrangement links TRBV7-2 to TRBJ2-5, with 16 nucleotides matching TRBD2. The trim removed 5 bases at V and 5 bases at J, leaving 5 bases unmatched. Germline CDR1 is SGHTA and CDR2 is FQGNSA. CDR3 length: 16 amino acids. CDR3 residues: CASSDGTSGRVETQYF. CDR3 coding DNA: TGTGCCAGCAGCGATGGGACTAGCGGGAGGGTTGAGACCCAGTACTTC.

The chain uses TRBV7-9 and TRBJ2-1; 8 bases agree with TRBD1. The CDR3 length is 14 residues. Per the germline V gene, CDR1 is SEHNR and CDR2 is FQNEAQ (reference sequence). The junction had 8 bases not matched to a gene; V was cut back by 3 bases and J by 10 bases. The CDR3 protein is CASSFLTGTGEQFF. For the CDR3, the DNA is TGTGCCAGCAGCTTTTTAACCGGGACAGGAGAGCAGTTCTTC.

The chain couples TRBV29-1 to TRBJ2-3; D uncertain. Germline values: CDR1 SQVTM, CDR2 ANQGSEA. Trimming removed 4 bases from V and 2 bases from J, with 10 bases in between. This CDR3 is built from 13 residues. The CDR3 nucleotides read TGCAGCGTTGGACAACCGAACACAGATACGCAGTATTTT. Amino acids: CSVGQPNTDTQYF.

The chain has TRBV5-6 and TRBJ1-2, with 9 nucleotides matching TRBD1. Trimming at V came to 6 bases and at J to 7 bases, leaving 13 bases not matched to a gene. In germline, CDR1 is SGHDT, CDR2 YYEEEE. CDR3 size: 15 residues. In DNA form, the CDR3 reads TGTGCCAGCACCTTCAACCGACAGGGGGGTCGTGGCTACACCTTC. Its protein is CASTFNRQGGRGYTF.

The chain is built from TRBV7-9 and TRBJ1-4, with 8 bases that match TRBD1. J lost 8 bases, V lost 5 bases, and 7 bases had no gene match. This CDR3 is built from 14 residues. Germline loops: CDR1 SEHNR, CDR2 FQNEAQ (reference sequence). The DNA of the CDR3 is TGTGCCAGCAGCCCGCAGGGGGCAGGGGAAAAACTGTTTTTT. Protein: CASSPQGAGEKLFF.

As DNA, the CDR3 is TGCGCCAGCAGCTTGCGGCAGGCTGAGGAGACCCAGTACTTC. It specifies CASSLRQAEETQYF. This chain joins TRBV5-1 and TRBJ2-5; D remains unclear. This CDR3 comprises 14 residues. With 1 base removed from V and 5 bases from J, the gap between germline ends came to 12 bases. From germline, CDR1 is SGHRS and CDR2 YFSETQ. Together with reference TRBV5-1 and TRBJ2-5, the CDR3 gives the full variable domain: KAGVTQTPRYLIKTRGQQVTLSCSPISGHRSVSWYQQTPGQGLQFLFEYFSETQRNKGNFPGRFSGRQFSNSRSEMNVSTLELGDSALYLCASSLRQAEETQYFGPGTRLLVL.

The chain couples TRBV5-6 to TRBJ2-1; 14 bases are a match to TRBD2. CDR3 length equals 16 residues. With V trimmed by 4 bases and J by 9 bases, 9 bases remained unmatched. CDR1 SGHDT and CDR2 YYEEEE come from the germline V gene. CDR3 protein: CASSKPGTSGGGEQFF. The CDR3 nucleotides read TGTGCCAGCAGCAAACCAGGGACTAGCGGGGGCGGTGAGCAGTTCTTC.

The rearrangement uses TRBV5-1 and TRBJ2-3, with TRBD1 identical over 9 bases. CDR3 length equals 15 residues. The V segment lost 4 bases and the J segment 4 bases; nucleotides outside the gene matches: 7. Germline values: CDR1 SGHRS, CDR2 YFSETQ. CDR3 sequence reads: CASSGRDREADTQYF. CDR3 sequence (DNA): TGCGCCAGCAGCGGCCGGGACAGGGAAGCAGATACGCAGTATTTT.

The J gene is TRBJ2-3, the V gene TRBV11-1; 10 bases are a match to TRBD1. With 5 bases clipped from V and 1 base from J, the junction kept 6 bases outside the gene matches. CDR3 length: 16 residues. CDR1 and CDR2 from the germline V gene are SGHAT and FQDESV (reference sequence). The CDR3 DNA reads as TGTGCCAGCAGCCCCCGGACAGGGGGACGCACAGATACGCAGTATTTT. Its translation is CASSPRTGGRTDTQYF. Drawing the rest from reference TRBV11-1 and TRBJ2-3, the complete variable domain is EAEVAQSPRYKITEKSQAVAFWCDPISGHATLYWYRQILGQGPELLVQFQDESVVDDSQLPKDRFSAERLKGVDSTLKIQPAELGDSAMYLCASSPRTGGRTDTQYFGPGTRLTVL.

The chain couples TRBV19 to TRBJ2-5; possible D gene TRBD2, 5 bases. The germline V gene encodes CDR1 LNHDA and CDR2 SQIVND (reference sequence). V lost 4 bases, J lost 3 bases, and 9 bases lay in between. The CDR3 is 13 amino acids. CDR3 region: CASSKIGEETQYF. DNA of the CDR3: TGTGCCAGTAGTAAGATCGGGGAAGAGACCCAGTACTTC.

This chain connects TRBV9 to TRBJ2-5, with D maybe TRBD1 (6 bases). The germline CDR1 and CDR2 sequences are SGDLS and YYNGEE. Trimming took 3 bases from V and 1 from J, leaving 13 bases between them. CDR3 length equals 15 residues. CDR3: CASSASQGSQETQYF. In DNA, the CDR3 is TGTGCCAGCAGCGCCTCACAGGGATCCCAAGAGACCCAGTACTTC.

CDR3 sequence: CASSSWTGYNSPLHF. In DNA, the CDR3 is TGTGCCAGCAGCTCTTGGACAGGCTATAATTCACCCCTCCACTTT. The rearrangement uses TRBV7-9 and TRBJ1-6; 7 nucleotides align to TRBD1. This CDR3 has 15 residues. CDR1 and CDR2 (germline): SEHNR, FQNEAQ (reference sequence). Trimming took 4 bases from V and 3 from J; bases not matched to a gene: 3.

This rearrangement joins TRBV4-3 to TRBJ1-2, with D perhaps TRBD1 (5 bases). The V end lost 4 bases, the J end lost 8 bases, and 11 bases lay between the germline ends. The CDR3 extends over 12 amino acids. Germline V CDR1 and CDR2: LGHNA, YSLEER. CDR3 nucleotide sequence: TGCGCCAGCAGCCCGGGGGAAGGAGGCTACACCTTC. Its protein product is CASSPGEGGYTF.

The chain is built from TRBV11-2 and TRBJ2-7, with D perhaps TRBD2 (5 bases). Trimming took off 3 bases at V and 3 bases at J, with 9 bases between the two ends. The CDR3 length is 13 residues. Per germline, CDR1 SGHAT and CDR2 FQNNGV. The chain's CDR3 is CASSFADYYEQYF. The CDR3 DNA is TGTGCCAGCAGCTTCGCCGACTACTACGAGCAGTACTTC.

This sequence joins TRBV30 and TRBJ2-5; D is possibly TRBD2 (6 bases). The V gene's germline CDR1 is GTSNPN and CDR2 SVGIG (reference sequence). The CDR3 contains 14 residues. The V gene lost 3 bases and the J gene lost 6 bases, with 17 bases spanning the gap. CDR3 nucleotide sequence: TGTGCCTGGAGAGGGTCTACTAGCTCGAAGACCCAGTACTTC. Residues: CAWRGSTSSKTQYF.

This clone has only one observation. This chain links TRBV4-3 with TRBJ2-2; D uncertain. CDR3 length: 13 residues. Germline CDR1 and CDR2: LGHNA and YSLEER. The V gene lost 0 bases and the J gene lost 7 bases, with 6 bases spanning the gap. The CDR3 sequence: CASSQDSIGELFF. CDR3 coding DNA: TGCGCCAGCAGCCAAGACAGTATCGGGGAGCTGTTTTTT.

The chain has TRBV2 and TRBJ1-6; TRBD1 agrees at 7 bases. Unmatched junction bases numbered 9, after V lost 5 bases and J lost 8 bases. The CDR3 has 15 residues. CDR1 is SNHLY, CDR2 FYNNEI, per germline. The CDR3 is CASSTQEGAYSPLHF. Written as DNA, the CDR3 is TGTGCCAGCAGTACTCAGGAGGGGGCCTATTCACCCCTCCACTTT.

The genes are TRBV11-1 and TRBJ1-1; 9 bases map to TRBD1. V was pared by 5 bases and J by 5 bases, with 9 bases of the junction left unmatched. Germline-derived CDR1 and CDR2 are SGHAT and FQDESV (reference sequence). This CDR3 spans 15 amino acids. Written as DNA, the CDR3 is TGTGCCAGCAGCGAAAACAGGGGGCAATGGACTGAAGCTTTCTTT. Translated: CASSENRGQWTEAFF.

The chain has TRBV27 and TRBJ1-1; D is possibly TRBD1 (5 bases). CDR3 length: 14 amino acids. The germline gives CDR1 MNHEY, CDR2 SMNVEV (reference sequence). Trimming stripped 7 bases from V and 4 bases from J, with 16 bases between. The CDR3 DNA follows: TGTGCCAGCATCCGCGGGGGGGTAGGCACTGAAGCTTTCTTT. This gives the protein CASIRGGVGTEAFF.

The chain is built from TRBV2 and TRBJ1-1, with D tentatively TRBD1 (6 bases). The CDR3 contains 13 residues. Germline values: CDR1 SNHLY, CDR2 FYNNEI. Trimming removed 5 bases from V and 1 base from J, with 8 bases in between. The CDR3: CASSPGQNTEAFF. For the CDR3, the DNA is TGTGCCAGCAGTCCGGGACAGAACACTGAAGCTTTCTTT.

This clone was found a few times. Other DNA sequences in this sample translate to the same CDR3. As DNA, the CDR3 is TGCGCCAGCAGCTCCGCGGGTGGTTACAATGAGCAGTTCTTC. It specifies CASSSAGGYNEQFF. This sequence joins TRBV5-1 and TRBJ2-1, with TRBD2 as a possible D gene (5 bases). Germline values: CDR1 SGHRS, CDR2 YFSETQ. The CDR3 covers 14 residues. Trimming stripped 3 bases from V and 4 bases from J, with 11 bases between.

V gene TRBV27 combines with J gene TRBJ1-1; 7 positions match TRBD1. The CDR3 contains 12 residues. Germline values: CDR1 MNHEY, CDR2 SMNVEV (reference sequence). The junction had 0 bases not matched to a gene; V was cut back by 4 bases and J by 4 bases. As DNA, the CDR3 is TGTGCCAGCAGTTCAGGGGGCACTGAAGCTTTCTTT. It encodes CASSSGGTEAFF.

This clone was seen just once. The chain carries TRBV5-1 and TRBJ2-7, with D tentatively TRBD1 (6 bases). The germline V gene has CDR1 SGHRS and CDR2 YFSETQ. The CDR3 is made up of 12 amino acids. V lost 5 bases, J lost 7 bases, and 13 bases lay in between. The CDR3 DNA is TGCGCCAGCAGTGCGGCAGGGGATGAGCAGTACTTC. Translated: CASSAAGDEQYF.

The V and J genes are TRBV7-8 and TRBJ1-5; D is uncertain. Trimming cost V 3 bases and J 8 bases, with 2 bases left between them. Germline V gene sequence: CDR1 SGHVS, CDR2 FQNEAQ. The CDR3 covers 10 residues. This chain's CDR3 is CASSFEPQHF. CDR3 nucleotides: TGTGCCAGCAGCTTCGAGCCCCAGCATTTT.

The chain carries TRBV5-6 and TRBJ1-1; 7 nucleotides agree with TRBD1. This CDR3 comprises 15 residues. Trimming cost V 6 bases and J 4 bases; bases outside gene matches: 12. Germline lookup yields CDR1 SGHDT and CDR2 YYEEEE. CDR3 coding DNA: TGTGCCAGCACCCCAGGGACAGTGAATCCCACTGAAGCTTTCTTT. Amino acids: CASTPGTVNPTEAFF.

The rearrangement joins TRBV5-1 to TRBJ1-3; 7 nucleotides line up with TRBD1. V shed 4 bases, J shed 4 bases, and the junction held 5 bases outside the gene matches. Germline V gene lookup returns CDR1 SGHRS and CDR2 YFSETQ. The CDR3 spans 14 residues. CDR3 residues: CASSRDSKGNTIYF. Here the CDR3 DNA reads TGCGCCAGCAGCCGGGACAGTAAAGGAAACACCATATATTTT.

CDR3 DNA sequence: TGTGCCAGCAGCCCGCAGTTGGGAGGACTAGCGGGGGGGCCAGGACAGTTCTACGAGCAGTACTTC. This encodes CASSPQLGGLAGGPGQFYEQYF. This chain joins TRBV7-3 and TRBJ2-7; 15 nucleotides match TRBD2. This CDR3 is 22 amino acids long. Germline V gives CDR1 SGHTA, CDR2 FQGTGA. V was pared by 5 bases and J by 3 bases, with 23 bases of the junction left unmatched.

The gene calls are TRBV5-6 and TRBJ1-1; D may be TRBD1 (5 bases). The CDR3 sequence is 11 residues long. V was cut by 3 bases and J by 6 bases, with 6 bases left in between. Looked up from germline, CDR1 is SGHDT and CDR2 is YYEEEE. The CDR3 DNA sequence: TGTGCCAGCAGCTGGGGGGCTGAAGCTTTCTTT. This sequence encodes CASSWGAEAFF.

The chain couples TRBV4-1 to TRBJ2-7; 8 bases map to TRBD2. In germline, CDR1 is MGHRA, CDR2 YSYEKL. The junction had 4 bases not matched to a gene; V was cut back by 0 bases and J by 0 bases. This CDR3 comprises 16 residues. CDR3 in DNA: TGCGCCAGCAGCCAAGAATGGGCGGGGGGCTCCTACGAGCAGTACTTC. Its translation: CASSQEWAGGSYEQYF.

The count of this clone is one. V gene TRBV5-1 combines with J gene TRBJ1-3; tentatively, D is TRBD1 (5 bases). Germline values: CDR1 SGHRS, CDR2 YFSETQ. CDR3 size: 14 residues. The V end lost 5 bases, the J end lost 0 bases, and 9 bases lay between the germline ends. CDR3 amino acids: CASRGQSSGNTIYF. CDR3 nucleotide sequence: TGCGCCAGCAGGGGGCAGAGCTCTGGAAACACCATATATTTT. Complete variable domain (other parts from reference TRBV5-1 and TRBJ1-3): KAGVTQTPRYLIKTRGQQVTLSCSPISGHRSVSWYQQTPGQGLQFLFEYFSETQRNKGNFPGRFSGRQFSNSRSEMNVSTLELGDSALYLCASRGQSSGNTIYFGEGSWLTVV.

The chain links TRBV7-9 to TRBJ2-7, with 7 bases fitting TRBD1. Unmatched junction bases numbered 6, after V lost 5 bases and J lost 2 bases. This CDR3 is built from 14 residues. Germline values: CDR1 SEHNR, CDR2 FQNEAQ (reference sequence). DNA for the CDR3: TGTGCCAGCAGCAAATCCGGGACAGCCTACGAGCAGTACTTC. Translation: CASSKSGTAYEQYF.